This is a list of T cell receptor beta chains from one sample in a study of OX40 agonist ivuxolimab in advanced cancers. TCRdb keeps only in-frame clones here, not all; method: immunoSEQ multiplex PCR. The sample includes around 84,000 clones, about 93% of them seen just once. This specimen was CD4+ or CD8+ T cells sorted from blood, taken in a trial of the OX40 agonist ivuxolimab. These receptors originate from an adult with an advanced solid tumor such as melanoma, head and neck, liver or kidney cancer. CDR3s include the opening cysteine and the closing phenylalanine or tryptophan. The order of the fields is clone size, V gene, J gene, CDR3 protein. Size is omitted from some rows. Given values are once, few, many or a class for expanded clones.

.	TRBV5-1	TRBJ2-2	CASGLPEQGVTGELFF
.	TRBV19	TRBJ2-1	CASSPASYNEQFF
.	TRBV18	TRBJ1-1	CASSNDIGLRAEAFF
few	TRBV7-2	TRBJ2-1	CASSSVAGSSYNEQFF
.	TRBV6-5	TRBJ1-1	CASSRGQTAFF
once	TRBV28	TRBJ1-1	CASSPGTVNTEAFF
.	TRBV2	TRBJ2-3	CASNGWRTDTQYF
.	TRBV7-2	TRBJ1-6	CASSLWDRGQSPLHF
.	TRBV9	TRBJ2-2	CASRVNTGELFF
.	TRBV7-9	TRBJ2-5	CASSLAPLGETQYF
.	TRBV7-7	TRBJ2-3	CASSLAGAPTDTQYF
.	TRBV18	TRBJ2-7	CASSQGQVDEQYF
.	TRBV6-6	TRBJ2-3	CAIRAGQGSTDTQYF
.	TRBV11-2	TRBJ2-3	CASSFNGLAGVRDTQYF
.	TRBV9	TRBJ1-1	CASSATGVGAEAFF
.	TRBV7-2	TRBJ1-5	CASSLEPNQPQHF
.	TRBV11-3	TRBJ2-1	CASSLVGGADEQFF
.	TRBV5-1	TRBJ2-1	CASSLGTLSYNEQFF
.	TRBV28	TRBJ1-4	CASSWGALNEKLFF
.	TRBV5-1	TRBJ2-7	CASSPLAGQNSYEQYF
.	TRBV6-1	TRBJ1-6	CASSVRQGESSPLHF
.	TRBV30	TRBJ1-5	CAWSVRGAGEDQPQHF
.	TRBV6-1	TRBJ1-4	CASSEFAELFF
.	TRBV28	TRBJ2-1	CASSASWDEQFF
.	TRBV6-5	TRBJ2-7	CASSRQQGGAYEQYF
.	TRBV7-9	TRBJ2-2	CASSWTGPRGELFF
.	TRBV9	TRBJ2-4	CASSVGRGPDIQYF
.	TRBV12-5	TRBJ2-7	CASGFHRSEQYF
.	TRBV4-1	TRBJ2-5	CASSQDWGRETQYF
.	TRBV7-2	TRBJ1-2	CASSLDRGYGYTF
.	TRBV19	TRBJ1-1	CASSKGAQRNTEAFF
.	TRBV7-8	TRBJ2-3	CASSEGLGRGDTQYF
.	TRBV6-1	TRBJ1-2	CASRGTGGDYGYTF
.	TRBV5-1	TRBJ2-2	CASSHPTLPGELFF
.	TRBV9	TRBJ2-2	CASRAQGNTGELFF
.	TRBV27	TRBJ2-2	CASSLLGTGELFF
.	TRBV5-5	TRBJ2-7	CASSLVGSSGSHNYEQYF
.	TRBV7-3	TRBJ2-1	CASSLGQGFYNEQFF
.	TRBV7-9	TRBJ2-3	CASSLVLGGGTDTQYF
.	TRBV28	TRBJ2-7	CALPGRHYEQYF
.	TRBV6-4	TRBJ2-1	CASSAQGGAFNEQFF
.	TRBV21-1	TRBJ1-5	CASSKGRGTGMNQPQHF
.	TRBV6-1	TRBJ1-5	CASSVTAFNQPQHF
once	TRBV13	TRBJ2-3	CASSVSDTQYF
.	TRBV10-2	TRBJ2-7	CASRQGPIPYEQYF
.	TRBV5-4	TRBJ2-3	CASSLPDLGLGMGTTQYF
once	TRBV5-4	TRBJ2-2	CASSPGPGGSTGELFF
.	TRBV12-1	TRBJ2-7	CASSHGLSYEQYF
.	TRBV19	TRBJ2-7	CASSISLGTDYEQYF
.	TRBV9	TRBJ2-1	CASSVGGSPSGSYNEQFF
once	TRBV2	TRBJ2-2	CARRRQGDTGELFF
once	TRBV11-3	TRBJ2-5	CASSLSGGSVTQYF
.	TRBV30	TRBJ2-6	CAWSEVTGANVLTF
.	TRBV7-6	TRBJ1-4	CASSLEGTGEKLFF
few	TRBV29-1	TRBJ1-5	CSVSGTGNQPQHF